The 14 T cell receptor beta chains reported below all come from one sample, sequenced in a study of neurological immune-mediated disorders (dated by TCRdb to about 2019). The library was built by means of 5' RACE. This sample was sequenced with an Illumina HiSeq 2500. In TCRdb, the public reads were trimmed at Q25 with fastp and aligned with MiXCR, with productive beta chains retained. Every CDR3 protein is listed once, alongside the most common genes and DNA of its rows. The sample table lists roughly 90,000 distinct CDR3 sequences, 3% to 4.5% of them with a count of one. In total, the top ten clones hold 2.5% to 3% of the sample. Sequenced input: PBMCs. The receptors come from a woman aged 50 to 60 with multiple sclerosis.

This clonotype has ten or more counts. The J gene is TRBJ1-5, the V gene TRBV4-2; D unclear. Germline V CDR1 and CDR2: LGHNA, YNFKEQ. The CDR3 spans 17 residues. The V end lost 0 bases, the J end lost 2 bases, and 14 bases lay between the germline ends. The CDR3 reads CASSQEKLRAGNQPQHF. CDR3 DNA sequence: TGTGCCAGCAGCCAAGAAAAGTTGCGGGCTGGCAATCAGCCCCAGCATTTT.

There are many counts of this clonotype. The chain has TRBV28 and TRBJ2-1, with D possibly matching TRBD1 (6 bases). CDR1 MDHEN and CDR2 SYDVKM come from the germline V gene. V was cut by 6 bases and J by 6 bases, with 15 bases left in between. CDR3 length equals 14 residues. CDR3 sequence reads: CASSLRDKSNEQFF. In DNA form, the CDR3 reads TGTGCCAGCAGCCTCCGGGACAAGAGCAATGAGCAGTTCTTC.

There are many counts of this clonotype. This chain links TRBV20-1 with TRBJ1-2; tentative D call: TRBD1 (6 bases). Germline CDR1 reads DFQATT; CDR2 reads SNEGSKA (reference sequence). V shed 0 bases and J shed 4 bases, with 15 bases lying between them. The CDR3 runs to 15 residues. The CDR3 region is CSARDRVGGFYGYTF. The CDR3 region has the DNA TGCAGTGCTAGAGATCGGGTGGGGGGCTTCTATGGCTACACCTTC.

This clonotype was seen ten or more times. This CDR3 is CATTFLRGLRETQYF. Here the CDR3 DNA reads TGTGCCACCACCTTCCTTAGGGGACTTCGGGAGACCCAGTACTTC. The chain combines TRBV15 with TRBJ2-5, with D possibly matching TRBD2 (6 bases). CDR1 is LNHNV, CDR2 YYDKDF, per germline (reference sequence). This CDR3 contains 15 residues. Trimming took 7 bases from V and 5 from J, leaving 20 bases between them.

There are many counts of this clonotype. This rearrangement joins TRBV12-3 or TRBV12-4 to TRBJ1-2, with 8 bases that match TRBD1. The CDR3 is made up of 12 amino acids. V gave up 3 bases and J gave up 8 bases; unmatched junction bases: 2. The CDR3 DNA reads TGTGCCAGCAGTTTCGCAGGGGGCGGCTACACCTTC. Translating it yields CASSFAGGGYTF.

This clonotype has ten or more counts. The rearrangement joins TRBV7-6 to TRBJ2-7, with 7 nucleotides matching TRBD2. The CDR3 consists of 16 residues. Germline loops: CDR1 SGHVS, CDR2 FNYEAQ. V shed 3 bases and J 2 bases; nucleotides not matched to a gene: 10. In DNA, the CDR3 is TGTGCCAGCAGCTTCGGGAGGAGTGCTCGGGCCTACGAGCAGTACTTC. Its protein product is CASSFGRSARAYEQYF.

This chain joins TRBV7-3 and TRBJ2-2; 7 nucleotides line up with TRBD2. Germline-derived CDR1 and CDR2 are SGHTA and FQGTGA. CDR3 length: 13 residues. V gave up 5 bases and J gave up 6 bases; unmatched junction bases: 3. This chain's CDR3 is CASSRGGPGELFF. CDR3 coding DNA: TGTGCCAGCAGCCGGGGAGGGCCCGGGGAGCTGTTTTTT.

In this sample, this clonotype turned up once. This clone may be a read error of a much larger clone one base away. The chain links TRBV20-1 to TRBJ2-1; 7 nucleotides align to TRBD2. Germline V gene data show CDR1 as DFQATT and CDR2 as SNEGSKA (reference sequence). After removal of 4 bases from V and 6 bases from J, the junction contained 6 bases not matched to a gene. The CDR3 is made up of 13 amino acids. The DNA for the CDR3 is TGCAGTGCTATTGCTCGCGGGGGCAATGAGCAGTTCTTC. It is translated as CSAIARGGNEQFF.

This clonotype was counted at least ten times. As DNA, the CDR3 is TGCAGTGCTTCGGTCGCTAACTATGGCTACACCTTC. This encodes CSASVANYGYTF. This chain links TRBV20-1 with TRBJ1-2; no reliable D call. CDR3 length: 12 residues. In germline, CDR1 is DFQATT, CDR2 SNEGSKA (reference sequence). Deletions cut 5 bases from V and 0 bases from J, with 7 bases between.

This chain connects TRBV12-3 or TRBV12-4 to TRBJ1-4, with a tentative D call TRBD1 (5 bases). This CDR3 is 15 amino acids long. Trimming removed 5 bases at V and 8 bases at J, with 18 bases between. DNA of the CDR3: TGTGCCAGCAGTATAACCGGGACGGGGGGAGAAAAACTGTTTTTT. Protein: CASSITGTGGEKLFF.

Only a few counts were recorded for this clonotype. The chain recombines TRBV20-1 with TRBJ2-1; D is unresolved. CDR3 length: 12 residues. Germline V CDR1 and CDR2: DFQATT, SNEGSKA (reference sequence). Trimming stripped 5 bases from V and 8 bases from J, with 13 bases between. DNA for the CDR3: TGCAGTGCTCGGTCGACTGGGGATGAGCAGTTCTTC. Its protein is CSARSTGDEQFF.

This clonotype was detected only a few times. This chain links TRBV6-5 with TRBJ2-3; D unresolved. Per the germline V gene, CDR1 is MNHEY and CDR2 is SVGAGI. Trimming pared 4 bases from V and 1 base from J, leaving 9 bases between. The CDR3 totals 14 residues. The CDR3 DNA sequence: TGTGCCAGCAGTTTTGACAAGGGCACAGATACGCAGTATTTT. Protein: CASSFDKGTDTQYF.

In its sample, this clonotype was seen many times. The chain combines TRBV20-1 with TRBJ1-5, with D maybe TRBD1 (6 bases). Trimming took off 6 bases at V and 4 bases at J, with 16 bases between the two ends. Germline CDR1 DFQATT, CDR2 SNEGSKA (reference sequence). The CDR3 loop spans 14 amino acids. The CDR3, as DNA: TGCAGTGCAACGGGGGCTTCCGGGAATCAGCCCCAGCATTTT. This gives the protein CSATGASGNQPQHF.

This clonotype showed up just a few times. V and J are TRBV5-5 and TRBJ2-7, with 10 bases that match TRBD1. The CDR3 has 14 residues. Germline V gene sequence: CDR1 SGHKS, CDR2 YYEKEE (reference sequence). The trim removed 3 bases at V and 5 bases at J, leaving 5 bases unmatched. The CDR3 nucleotides are TGTGCCAGCAGCTCGGGGACAGGGGTCGACGAGCAGTACTTC. Its protein is CASSSGTGVDEQYF.